The 18 T cell receptor beta chains listed next were all sequenced from one sample in a study of T cell responses to AZD1222 COVID-19 vaccine. The method was immunoSEQ multiplex PCR; TCRdb's version includes in-frame clones alone and lacks a portion of them. Found here are about 140,000 clones, 88% of them singletons; the top ten hold around 3%. Sequencing was performed on peripheral blood, taken 28 days after the second AZD1222 dose. These receptors were taken from an adult who received the AZD1222 COVID-19 vaccine.

The chain combines TRBV19 with TRBJ1-5, with D tentatively TRBD1 (5 bases). Germline V CDR1 and CDR2: LNHDA, SQIVND (reference sequence). The CDR3 has 15 amino acids. V dropped 1 base and J dropped 1 base, with 8 bases sitting between them. CDR3 nucleotide sequence: TGTGCCAGTAGTATAGTAGGGGACAGCAATCAGCCCCAGCATTTT. It specifies CASSIVGDSNQPQHF.

The chain uses TRBV7-9 and TRBJ2-5; no clear D gene. Trimming took 5 bases from V and 4 from J, leaving 5 bases between them. Germline values: CDR1 SEHNR, CDR2 FQNEAQ (reference sequence). This CDR3 is 11 amino acids long. DNA of the CDR3: TGTGCCAGCAGCCCCTCAGAGACCCAGTACTTC. Translating it yields CASSPSETQYF.

V gene TRBV7-3 combines with J gene TRBJ2-3; 8 nucleotides match TRBD2. CDR3 length: 15 amino acids. Trimming took 5 bases from V and 0 from J; bases not matched to a gene: 4. CDR1 and CDR2 from the germline V gene are SGHTA and FQGTGA. The DNA of the CDR3 is TGTGCCAGCAGCATGACTAGCGCTAGCACAGATACGCAGTATTTT. Protein product: CASSMTSASTDTQYF.

This clone was seen only a few times. J is TRBJ2-5 and V is TRBV5-4; D possibly matches TRBD1 or TRBD2 (5 bases each). The V and J ends lost 1 base and 5 bases respectively, with 15 bases between them. The length of the CDR3 is 15 residues. The germline CDR1 and CDR2 sequences are SGHNT and YYREEE (reference sequence). The CDR3 DNA follows: TGTGCCAGCAGCTTGAATCGGGGCTTGCTGGAGACCCAGTACTTC. Protein product: CASSLNRGLLETQYF.

This clone has more than one count but fewer than ten. The V call is TRBV12-3 or TRBV12-4, the J call TRBJ1-1, with D hard to call. Trimming pared 7 bases from V and 12 bases from J, leaving 15 bases between. The CDR3 has 11 residues. CDR3 residues: CASKDSTRTFF. In DNA, the CDR3 is TGTGCCAGCAAAGACTCAACAAGAACTTTCTTT.

The chain combines TRBV29-1 with TRBJ1-1; TRBD1 agrees at 8 bases. V lost 5 bases, J lost 3 bases, and 8 bases stayed unmatched. This CDR3 has 14 amino acids. Germline CDR1 SQVTM, CDR2 ANQGSEA. DNA for the CDR3: TGCAGCGTTACCCGACAGGGGAGAGACACTGAAGCTTTCTTT. It codes for CSVTRQGRDTEAFF.

J is TRBJ1-5 and V is TRBV7-2; 7 bases fit TRBD1. Trimming cost V 6 bases and J 5 bases; bases outside gene matches: 4. CDR3 size: 13 residues. Per the germline V gene, CDR1 is SGHTA and CDR2 is FQGNSA. The CDR3 sequence: CASSWDRDQPQHF. The CDR3 bases are TGTGCCAGCAGTTGGGACAGAGATCAGCCCCAGCATTTT.

This sequence joins TRBV6-5 and TRBJ1-5; 9 bases agree with TRBD1. The CDR3 has 14 residues. CDR1 and CDR2 from the germline V gene are MNHEY and SVGAGI. V shed 6 bases and J 4 bases; nucleotides not matched to a gene: 4. The CDR3 region has the DNA TGTGCCAGCAGCCGCGGACAGGGGAATCAGCCCCAGCATTTT. Translating gives CASSRGQGNQPQHF.

This chain connects TRBV6-6 to TRBJ1-1; 7 nucleotides align to TRBD1. The CDR3 totals 15 residues. With V trimmed by 4 bases and J by 6 bases, 11 bases remained unmatched. Germline CDR1 is MNHNY and CDR2 is SVGAGI (reference sequence). CDR3 loop: CASSSADRAFAEAFF. In nucleotides, the CDR3 is TGTGCCAGCAGTTCCGCTGACAGGGCTTTCGCTGAAGCTTTCTTT.

Concerning this clone itself: One end of the junction does not line up with germline, which may come from a read error. The J gene is TRBJ1-2, the V gene TRBV3-1 (or the pseudogene TRBV3-2); D ambiguous. CDR1 and CDR2 from the germline V gene are LGHDT and YNNKEL (reference sequence). CDR3 length equals 12 residues. The CDR3 spells CASSHGGSGYTF. The CDR3 DNA follows: TGTGCCAGTAGCCATGGAGGATCCGGCTACACCTTC.

The table lists this clone with a few counts. The chain uses TRBV11-3 and TRBJ2-5; 14 positions agree with TRBD2. V lost 5 bases and J lost 2; bases outside the gene matches: 7. The CDR3 contains 17 residues. CDR1 and CDR2 from the germline V gene are SGHNT and YENEEA. CDR3 coding DNA: TGTGCCAGCAGCCAGGGACTAGCGGGGGCCCAGCAAGAGACCCAGTACTTC. It encodes CASSQGLAGAQQETQYF.

A remark on this clone: Other DNA sequences from this sample encode an identical CDR3 as well. V usage is TRBV9 and J usage is TRBJ2-1, with TRBD2 matching 13 bases. Germline V gene sequence: CDR1 SGDLS, CDR2 YYNGEE. The junction had 2 bases not matched to a gene; V was cut back by 0 bases and J by 5 bases. CDR3 length: 16 amino acids. This CDR3 is CASSVDGTSGNNEQFF. CDR3 nucleotide sequence: TGTGCCAGCAGCGTAGATGGGACTAGCGGGAACAATGAGCAGTTCTTC. Supplemented by reference TRBV9 and TRBJ2-1, the full variable domain reads DSGVTQTPKHLITATGQRVTLRCSPRSGDLSVYWYQQSLDQGLQFLIQYYNGEERAKGNILERFSAQQFPDLHSELNLSSLELGDSALYFCASSVDGTSGNNEQFFGPGTRLTVL.

The chain carries TRBV28 and TRBJ1-2, with TRBD1 identical over 7 bases. Trimming cost V 1 base and J 4 bases; bases outside gene matches: 6. This CDR3 contains 15 residues. Per the germline V gene, CDR1 is MDHEN and CDR2 is SYDVKM. CDR3 DNA sequence: TGTGCCAGCAGTTTATTCGGTGCAGGGGGCTATGGCTACACCTTC. It encodes CASSLFGAGGYGYTF.

In DNA, the CDR3 is TGTGCCAGCAGTGAAAGGACAGGGGGTTATGGGGAGCAGTACTTC. This codes for CASSERTGGYGEQYF. This rearrangement joins TRBV6-1 to TRBJ2-7; 10 bases are shared with TRBD1. The germline V gene encodes CDR1 MNHNS and CDR2 SASEGT. The CDR3 is 15 residues long. V dropped 2 bases and J dropped 7; count of bases not matched to a gene: 8.

V and J are TRBV5-1 and TRBJ2-7; 11 bases match TRBD1. The CDR3 is 14 amino acids. After removal of 5 bases from V and 5 bases from J, the junction contained 6 bases not matched to a gene. CDR1 and CDR2 from the germline V gene are SGHRS and YFSETQ. The CDR3 region is CASRTGTGGNEQYF. The CDR3 DNA reads as TGCGCCAGCAGGACCGGGACAGGGGGAAACGAGCAGTACTTC.

The genes are TRBV10-1 and TRBJ1-5; D is unclear. The CDR3 loop spans 12 amino acids. The ends were cut back, 2 bases at V and 9 bases at J, with 8 bases in the middle. Germline CDR1 WNHNN, CDR2 SYGVQD (reference sequence). CDR3 residues: CASSEGAGPQHF. The DNA of the CDR3 is TGCGCCAGCAGTGAGGGTGCCGGGCCCCAGCATTTT.

This rearrangement joins TRBV5-1 to TRBJ2-6, with D unresolved. Germline lookup yields CDR1 SGHRS and CDR2 YFSETQ. The CDR3 is 15 residues long. V dropped 4 bases and J dropped 4 bases, with 12 bases sitting between them. CDR3 amino acids: CASSQIRAGANVLTF. The CDR3 DNA is TGCGCCAGCAGCCAAATTCGGGCAGGGGCCAACGTCCTGACTTTC.

Only a few counts were recorded for this clone. The chain couples TRBV2 to TRBJ2-2; 12 bases match TRBD1. CDR1 and CDR2 from the germline V gene are SNHLY and FYNNEI. The CDR3 consists of 18 residues. Trimming cost V 4 bases and J 4 bases; bases outside gene matches: 10. This CDR3 reads CASSVPGQGAGGTGELFF. The CDR3 DNA is TGTGCCAGCAGTGTCCCGGGACAGGGGGCGGGCGGCACCGGGGAGCTGTTTTTT.